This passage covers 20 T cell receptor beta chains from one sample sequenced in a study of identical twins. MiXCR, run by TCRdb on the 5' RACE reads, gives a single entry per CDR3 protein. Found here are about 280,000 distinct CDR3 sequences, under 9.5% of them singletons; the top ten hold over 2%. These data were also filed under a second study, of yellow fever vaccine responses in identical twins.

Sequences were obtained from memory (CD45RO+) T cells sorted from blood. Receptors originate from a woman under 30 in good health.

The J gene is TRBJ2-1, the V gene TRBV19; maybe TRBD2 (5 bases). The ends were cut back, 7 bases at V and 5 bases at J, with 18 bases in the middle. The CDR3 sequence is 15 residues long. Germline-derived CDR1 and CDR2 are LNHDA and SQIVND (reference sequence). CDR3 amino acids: CASTSLVVGNNEQFF. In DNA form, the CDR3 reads TGTGCCAGTACCTCACTAGTTGTCGGAAACAATGAGCAGTTCTTC.

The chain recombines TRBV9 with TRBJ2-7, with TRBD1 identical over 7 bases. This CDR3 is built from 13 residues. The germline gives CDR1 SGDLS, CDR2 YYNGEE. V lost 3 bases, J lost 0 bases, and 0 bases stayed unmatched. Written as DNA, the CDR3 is TGTGCCAGCAGCGAGGGGGCCTCCTACGAGCAGTACTTC. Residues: CASSEGASYEQYF.

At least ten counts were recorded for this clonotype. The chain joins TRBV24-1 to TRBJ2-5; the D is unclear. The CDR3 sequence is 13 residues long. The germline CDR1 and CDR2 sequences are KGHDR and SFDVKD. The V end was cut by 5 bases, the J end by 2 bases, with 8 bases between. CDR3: CATSVSPQETQYF. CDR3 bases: TGTGCCACCAGTGTATCACCGCAAGAGACCCAGTACTTC.

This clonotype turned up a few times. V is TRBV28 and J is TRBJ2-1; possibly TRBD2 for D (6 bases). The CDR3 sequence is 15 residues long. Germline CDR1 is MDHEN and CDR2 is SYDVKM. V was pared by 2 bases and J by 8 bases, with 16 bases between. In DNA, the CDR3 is TGTGCCAGCAGTTTAAGCGGAGGGACGTTCTATGAGCAGTTCTTC. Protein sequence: CASSLSGGTFYEQFF.

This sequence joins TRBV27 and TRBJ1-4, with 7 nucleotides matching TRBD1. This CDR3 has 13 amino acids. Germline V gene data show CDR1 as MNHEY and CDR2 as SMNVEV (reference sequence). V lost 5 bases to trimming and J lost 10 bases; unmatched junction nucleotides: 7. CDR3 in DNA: TGTGCCAGCAGTCTGGAGCCAGGGGGAAAACTGTTTTTT. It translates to CASSLEPGGKLFF.

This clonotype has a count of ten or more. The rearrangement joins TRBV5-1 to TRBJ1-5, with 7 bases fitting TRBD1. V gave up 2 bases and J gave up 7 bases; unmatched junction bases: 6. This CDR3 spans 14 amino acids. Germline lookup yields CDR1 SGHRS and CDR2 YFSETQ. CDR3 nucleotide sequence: TGCGCCAGCAGCTTAACGACAGGGAAGCAGCCCCAGCATTTT. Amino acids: CASSLTTGKQPQHF.

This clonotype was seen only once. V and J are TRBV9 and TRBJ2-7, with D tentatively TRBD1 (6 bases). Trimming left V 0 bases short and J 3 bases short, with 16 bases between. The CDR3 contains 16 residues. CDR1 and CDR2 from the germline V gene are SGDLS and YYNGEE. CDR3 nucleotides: TGTGCCAGCAGCGTAGCCCCTGGGGACACAAACTACGAGCAGTACTTC. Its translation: CASSVAPGDTNYEQYF.

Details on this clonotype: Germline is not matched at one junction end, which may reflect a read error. The CDR3 nucleotides are TGTGCCAGCAGCTTAGAACGGGGGGTCACCGGGGAGCTGTTTTTC. Residues: CASSLERGVTGELFF. This rearrangement joins TRBV13 to TRBJ2-2; 7 positions agree with TRBD2. The CDR3 has 15 amino acids. CDR1 PRHDT and CDR2 FYEKMQ come from the germline V gene (reference sequence).

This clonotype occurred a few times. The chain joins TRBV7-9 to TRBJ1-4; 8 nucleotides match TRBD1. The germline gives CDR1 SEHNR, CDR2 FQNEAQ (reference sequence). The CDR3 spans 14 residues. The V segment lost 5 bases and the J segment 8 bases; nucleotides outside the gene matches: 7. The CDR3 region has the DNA TGTGCCAGCAGCCCCGGACAGGGTAACGAAAAACTGTTTTTT. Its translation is CASSPGQGNEKLFF. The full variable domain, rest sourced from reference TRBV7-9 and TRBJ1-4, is DTGVSQNPRHKITKRGQNVTFRCDPISEHNRLYWYRQTLGQGPEFLTYFQNEAQLEKSRLLSDRFSAERPKGSFSTLEIQRTEQGDSAMYLCASSPGQGNEKLFFGSGTQLSVL.

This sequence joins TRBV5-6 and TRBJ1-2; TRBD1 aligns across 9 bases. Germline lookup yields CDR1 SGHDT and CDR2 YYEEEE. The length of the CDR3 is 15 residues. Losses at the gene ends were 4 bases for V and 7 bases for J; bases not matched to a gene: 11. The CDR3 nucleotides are TGTGCCAGCAGCCCTAACTGGGACAGGGTGAGTGGCTACACCTTC. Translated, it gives CASSPNWDRVSGYTF.

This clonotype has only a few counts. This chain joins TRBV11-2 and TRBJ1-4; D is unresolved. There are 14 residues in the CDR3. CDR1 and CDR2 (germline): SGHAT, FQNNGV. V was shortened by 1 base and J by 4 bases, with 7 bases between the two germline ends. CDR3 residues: CASSLASFNEKLFF. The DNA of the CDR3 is TGTGCCAGCAGCTTAGCCAGCTTTAATGAAAAACTGTTTTTT. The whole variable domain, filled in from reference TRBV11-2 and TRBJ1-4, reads EAGVAQSPRYKIIEKRQSVAFWCNPISGHATLYWYQQILGQGPKLLIQFQNNGVVDDSQLPKDRFSAERLKGVDSTLKIQPAKLEDSAVYLCASSLASFNEKLFFGSGTQLSVL.

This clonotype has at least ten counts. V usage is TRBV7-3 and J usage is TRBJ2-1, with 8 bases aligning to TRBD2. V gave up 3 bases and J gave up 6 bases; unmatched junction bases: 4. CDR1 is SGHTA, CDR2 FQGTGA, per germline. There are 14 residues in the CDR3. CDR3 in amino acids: CASSFGLAGNEQFF. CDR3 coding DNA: TGTGCCAGCAGCTTTGGGCTAGCGGGCAATGAGCAGTTCTTC.

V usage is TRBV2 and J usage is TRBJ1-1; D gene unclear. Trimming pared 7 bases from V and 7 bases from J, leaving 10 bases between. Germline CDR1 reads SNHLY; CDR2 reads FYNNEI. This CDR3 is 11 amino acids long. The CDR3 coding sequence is TGTGCCAGCACCCCCTTTGATGAAGCTTTCTTT. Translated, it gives CASTPFDEAFF.

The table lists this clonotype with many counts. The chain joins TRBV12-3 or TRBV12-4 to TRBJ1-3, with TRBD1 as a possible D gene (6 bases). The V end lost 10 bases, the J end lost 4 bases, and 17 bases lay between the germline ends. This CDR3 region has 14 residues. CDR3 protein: CAISYREYGNTIYF. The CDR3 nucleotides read TGTGCCATAAGCTACAGGGAGTACGGAAACACCATATATTTT.

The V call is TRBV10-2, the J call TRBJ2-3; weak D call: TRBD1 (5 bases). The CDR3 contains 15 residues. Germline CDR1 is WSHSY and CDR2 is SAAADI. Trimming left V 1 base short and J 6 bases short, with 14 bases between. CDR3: CASSEWGREGDTQYF. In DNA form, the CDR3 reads TGCGCCAGCAGTGAGTGGGGCAGGGAAGGGGATACGCAGTATTTT.

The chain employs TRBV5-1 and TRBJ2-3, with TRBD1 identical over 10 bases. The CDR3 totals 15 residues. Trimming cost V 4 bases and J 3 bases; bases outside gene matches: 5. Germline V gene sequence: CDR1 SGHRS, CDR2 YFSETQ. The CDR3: CASSRAGQGTDTQYF. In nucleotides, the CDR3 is TGCGCCAGCAGCCGGGCGGGACAGGGGACAGATACGCAGTATTTT.

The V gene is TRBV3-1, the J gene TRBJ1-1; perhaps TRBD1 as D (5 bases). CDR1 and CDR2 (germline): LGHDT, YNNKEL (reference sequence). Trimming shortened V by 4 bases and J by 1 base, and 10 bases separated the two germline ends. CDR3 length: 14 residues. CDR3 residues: CASSPDTGNTEAFF. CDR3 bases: TGTGCCAGCAGCCCGGACACAGGGAACACTGAAGCTTTCTTT.

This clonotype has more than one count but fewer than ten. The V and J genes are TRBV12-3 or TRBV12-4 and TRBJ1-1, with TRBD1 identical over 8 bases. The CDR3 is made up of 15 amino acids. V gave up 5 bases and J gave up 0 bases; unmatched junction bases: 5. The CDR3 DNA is TGTGCCAGCAGTCGACAGGGGCCTATGAACACTGAAGCTTTCTTT. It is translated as CASSRQGPMNTEAFF.

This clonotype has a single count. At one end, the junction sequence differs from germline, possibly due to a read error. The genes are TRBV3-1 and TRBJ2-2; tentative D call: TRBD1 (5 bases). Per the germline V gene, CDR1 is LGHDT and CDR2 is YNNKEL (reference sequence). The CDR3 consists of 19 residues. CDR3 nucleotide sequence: TGTGCCAGCACCCAAGATGTCCCGTCAGGGAAATGGAACACCGGGGAGCTGTTTTTT. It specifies CASTQDVPSGKWNTGELFF.

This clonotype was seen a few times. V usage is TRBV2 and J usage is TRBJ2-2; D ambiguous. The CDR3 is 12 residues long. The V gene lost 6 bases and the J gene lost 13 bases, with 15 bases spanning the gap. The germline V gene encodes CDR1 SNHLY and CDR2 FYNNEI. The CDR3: CASRGTAVGLFF. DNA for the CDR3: TGTGCCAGCAGGGGTACAGCCGTGGGGCTGTTTTTT.